This T cell receptor (beta chain) was observed in a study of T cell clonality in common variable immunodeficiency. The assay was immunoSEQ multiplex PCR, and TCRdb's table has in-frame clones only and misses some. The sample holds approximately 50,000 clones, and no clone turns up only once. This clone was detected many times. The observed sequence ends 3 residues before the CDR3 terminus, with the missing tail filled in from the germline J gene. This CDR3 has 16 amino acids. V shed 8 bases and J shed 1 base, with 19 bases lying between them. Germline V gene lookup returns CDR1 MNHEY and CDR2 SVGEGT. The chain links TRBV6-2 or TRBV6-3 to TRBJ2-3; D might be TRBD2 (6 bases). Sequencing was carried out using peripheral blood mononuclear cells. The receptor comes from a person aged 18 to 70 in good health. CDR3 amino acids: CASVLRKGLGTDTQYF. CDR3 bases read: TGTGCCAGCGTCCTTCGAAAGGGACTGGGCACAGATACG.